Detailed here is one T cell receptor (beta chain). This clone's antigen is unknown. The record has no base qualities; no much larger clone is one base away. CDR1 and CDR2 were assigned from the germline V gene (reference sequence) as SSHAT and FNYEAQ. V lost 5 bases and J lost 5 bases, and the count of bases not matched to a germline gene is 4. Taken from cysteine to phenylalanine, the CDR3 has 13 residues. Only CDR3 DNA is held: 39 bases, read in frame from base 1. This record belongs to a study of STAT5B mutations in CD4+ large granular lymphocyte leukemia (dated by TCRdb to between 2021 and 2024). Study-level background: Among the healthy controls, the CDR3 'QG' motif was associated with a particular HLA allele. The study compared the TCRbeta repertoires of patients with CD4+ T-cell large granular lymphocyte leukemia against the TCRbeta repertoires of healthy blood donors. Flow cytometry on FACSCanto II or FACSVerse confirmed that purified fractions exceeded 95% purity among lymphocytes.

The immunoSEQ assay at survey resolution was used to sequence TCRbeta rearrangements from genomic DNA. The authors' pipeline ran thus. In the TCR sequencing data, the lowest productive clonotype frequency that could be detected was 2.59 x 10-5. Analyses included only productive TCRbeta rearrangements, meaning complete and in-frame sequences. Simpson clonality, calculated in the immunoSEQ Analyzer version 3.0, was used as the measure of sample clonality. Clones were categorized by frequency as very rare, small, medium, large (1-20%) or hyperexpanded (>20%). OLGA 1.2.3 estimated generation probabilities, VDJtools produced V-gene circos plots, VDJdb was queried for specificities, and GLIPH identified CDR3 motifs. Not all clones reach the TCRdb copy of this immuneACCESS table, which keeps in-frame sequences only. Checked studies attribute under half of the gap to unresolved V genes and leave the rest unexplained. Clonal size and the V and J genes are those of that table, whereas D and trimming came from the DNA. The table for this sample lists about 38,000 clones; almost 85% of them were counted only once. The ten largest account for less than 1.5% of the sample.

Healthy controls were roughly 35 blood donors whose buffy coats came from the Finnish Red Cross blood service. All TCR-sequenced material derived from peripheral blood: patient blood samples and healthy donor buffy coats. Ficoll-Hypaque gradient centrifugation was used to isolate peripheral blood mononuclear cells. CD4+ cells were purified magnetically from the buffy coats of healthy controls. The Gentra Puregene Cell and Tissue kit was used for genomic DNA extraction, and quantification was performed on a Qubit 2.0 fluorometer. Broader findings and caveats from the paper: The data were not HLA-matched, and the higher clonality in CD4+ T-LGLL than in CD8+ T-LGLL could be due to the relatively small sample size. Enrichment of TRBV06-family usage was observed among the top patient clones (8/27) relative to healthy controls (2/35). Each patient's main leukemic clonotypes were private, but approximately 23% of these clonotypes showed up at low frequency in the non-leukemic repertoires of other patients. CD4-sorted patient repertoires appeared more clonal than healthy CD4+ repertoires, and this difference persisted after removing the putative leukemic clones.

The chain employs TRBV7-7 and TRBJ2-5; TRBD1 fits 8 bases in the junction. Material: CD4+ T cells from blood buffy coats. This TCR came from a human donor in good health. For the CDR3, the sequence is CASSATGAETQYF. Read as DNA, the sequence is TGTGCCAGCAGCGCGACAGGGGCCGAGACCCAGTACTTC.